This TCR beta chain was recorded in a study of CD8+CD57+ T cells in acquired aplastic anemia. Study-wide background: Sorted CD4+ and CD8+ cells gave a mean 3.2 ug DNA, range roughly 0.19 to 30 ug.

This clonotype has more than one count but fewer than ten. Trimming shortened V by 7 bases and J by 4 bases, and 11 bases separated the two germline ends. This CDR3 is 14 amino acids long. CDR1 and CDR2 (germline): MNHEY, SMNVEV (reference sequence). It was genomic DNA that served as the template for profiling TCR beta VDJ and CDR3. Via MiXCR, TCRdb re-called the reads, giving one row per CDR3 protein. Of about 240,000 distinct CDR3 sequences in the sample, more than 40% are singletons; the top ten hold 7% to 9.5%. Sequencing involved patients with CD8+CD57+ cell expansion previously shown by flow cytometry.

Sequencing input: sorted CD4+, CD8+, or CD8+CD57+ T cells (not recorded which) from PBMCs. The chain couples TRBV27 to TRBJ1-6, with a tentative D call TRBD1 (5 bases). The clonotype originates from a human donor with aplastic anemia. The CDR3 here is CASTGPNYNSPLHF. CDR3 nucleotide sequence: TGTGCCAGCACAGGGCCGAATTATAATTCACCCCTCCACTTT.